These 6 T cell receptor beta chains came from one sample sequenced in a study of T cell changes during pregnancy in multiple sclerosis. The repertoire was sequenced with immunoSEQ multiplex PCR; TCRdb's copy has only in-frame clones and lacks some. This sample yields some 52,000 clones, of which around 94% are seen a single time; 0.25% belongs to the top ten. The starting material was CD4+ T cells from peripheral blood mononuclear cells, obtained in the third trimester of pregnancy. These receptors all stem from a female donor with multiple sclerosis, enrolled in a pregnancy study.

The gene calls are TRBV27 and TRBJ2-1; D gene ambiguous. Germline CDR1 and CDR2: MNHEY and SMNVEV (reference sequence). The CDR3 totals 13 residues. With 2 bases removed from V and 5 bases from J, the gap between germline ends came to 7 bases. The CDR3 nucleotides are TGTGCCAGCAGTTTACCAGGAAACAATGAGCAGTTCTTC. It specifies CASSLPGNNEQFF.

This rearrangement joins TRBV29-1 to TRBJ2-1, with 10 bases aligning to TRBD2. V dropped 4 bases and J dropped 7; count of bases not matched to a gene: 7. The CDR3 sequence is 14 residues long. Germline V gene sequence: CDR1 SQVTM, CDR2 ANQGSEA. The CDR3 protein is CSVALAGVLNEQFF. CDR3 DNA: TGCAGCGTTGCCCTAGCGGGAGTGCTAAATGAGCAGTTCTTC.

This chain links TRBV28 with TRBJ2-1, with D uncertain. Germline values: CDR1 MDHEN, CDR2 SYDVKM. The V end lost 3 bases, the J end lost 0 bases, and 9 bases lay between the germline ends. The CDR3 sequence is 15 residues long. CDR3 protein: CASSFHGISYNEQFF. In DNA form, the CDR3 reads TGTGCCAGCAGTTTTCACGGTATCTCCTACAATGAGCAGTTCTTC.

The CDR3 reads CASSVDDSPYGYTF. CDR3 nucleotide sequence: TGTGCCAGCAGCGTAGACGACAGTCCCTATGGCTACACCTTC. This chain uses TRBV9 with TRBJ1-2, with a weak D call TRBD1 (5 bases). There are 14 residues in the CDR3. Trimming cost V 0 bases and J 4 bases, with 10 bases left between them. CDR1 SGDLS and CDR2 YYNGEE come from the germline V gene.

CDR3 protein: CAWTGRLPYGYTF. DNA for the CDR3: TGTGCCTGGACAGGGAGGCTTCCCTATGGCTACACCTTC. The rearrangement uses TRBV30 and TRBJ1-2; D may be TRBD1 (5 bases). The V end lost 4 bases, the J end lost 4 bases, and 13 bases lay between the germline ends. The CDR3 is made up of 13 amino acids. Germline lookup yields CDR1 GTSNPN and CDR2 SVGIG (reference sequence).

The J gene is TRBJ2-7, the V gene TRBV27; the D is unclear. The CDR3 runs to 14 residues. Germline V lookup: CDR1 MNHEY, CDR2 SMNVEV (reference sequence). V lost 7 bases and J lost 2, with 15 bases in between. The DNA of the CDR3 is TGTGCCAGCATTCCCTCTAGGTTCCCCTACGAGCAGTACTTC. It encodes CASIPSRFPYEQYF.